This TCR beta chain was captured by sequencing in a study of CD8+CD57+ T cells in acquired aplastic anemia. Study as a whole: The sorted CD4+ and CD8+ cells yielded an average approximately 3 ug of DNA. Whole-study findings and limits: Any difference that existed in CD8+ Simpson's diversity between patients and controls was not significant. Common to patients and controls were around 30 CD8+ CDR3 sequences.

Profiles of TCR beta VDJ and CDR3 were generated from a genomic DNA template. One entry per CDR3 protein results from TCRdb running MiXCR on the reads. The sample has 120,000 or so distinct CDR3 sequences, about two fifths seen once. By flow cytometry, patients selected for sequencing had shown an expansion of CD8+CD57+ cells. Patients uniformly had severe acquired aplastic anemia. Germline assignment: CDR1 SEHNR and CDR2 FQNEAQ (reference sequence). The length of the CDR3 is 15 residues. Between the trimmed V and J ends, which lost 5 bases and 2 bases, there was a span of 15 bases. As for this clonotype: Its antigen remains unknown.

The clonotype was recovered from a human donor with aplastic anemia. The sequencing sample was made of sorted CD4+, CD8+, or CD8+CD57+ T cells (not recorded which) from PBMCs. The chain has TRBV7-9 and TRBJ1-2; maybe TRBD1 (6 bases). DNA of the CDR3: TGTGCCAGCAGCCCCAGTGGACAGCCCAACTATGGCTACACCTTC. This encodes CASSPSGQPNYGYTF. The full variable domain, in which reference TRBV7-9 and TRBJ1-2 provide the parts outside the CDR3, is DTGVSQNPRHKITKRGQNVTFRCDPISEHNRLYWYRQTLGQGPEFLTYFQNEAQLEKSRLLSDRFSAERPKGSFSTLEIQRTEQGDSAMYLCASSPSGQPNYGYTFGSGTRLTVV.